A single sample gave rise to the 10 T cell receptor beta chains below, sequenced in a study of identical twins. TCRdb passed the 5' RACE reads through MiXCR, listing each CDR3 protein once. The table shows approximately 1.8 million distinct CDR3 sequences, with around 29% occurring only once. The sample consisted of cord blood. All receptors derive from a newborn girl in good health.

Notes on this clonotype: Since a much larger clone is just one base distant, this may be a read error. J is TRBJ2-3 and V is TRBV10-3; tentative D call: TRBD1 (6 bases). Germline CDR1 and CDR2: ENHRY and SYGVKD. The CDR3 totals 16 residues. CDR3 amino acids: CAIGESRWTVTDTQYF. CDR3 DNA sequence: TGTGCCATCGGTGAGTCGCGGTGGACAGTGACAGATACGCAGTATTTT.

This sequence joins TRBV12-3 or TRBV12-4 and TRBJ2-7; possibly TRBD1 for D (6 bases). V shed 6 bases and J shed 0 bases, with 21 bases lying between them. The CDR3 length is 17 residues. In DNA, the CDR3 is TGTGCCAGCAGCTCAGGGAATACAGGGCCCCACTCCTACGAGCAGTACTTC. Translating it yields CASSSGNTGPHSYEQYF.

In this sample, this clonotype turned up a few times. This rearrangement joins TRBV4-1 to TRBJ2-5, with D perhaps TRBD2 (6 bases). Trimming removed 1 base at V and 2 bases at J, with 14 bases between. Germline CDR1 MGHRA, CDR2 YSYEKL. The CDR3 runs to 16 residues. CDR3 sequence (DNA): TGCGCCAGCAGCCAAGTAACGGGAGTGCGGCAAGAGACCCAGTACTTC. Its protein product is CASSQVTGVRQETQYF.

The genes are TRBV6-5 and TRBJ2-1; perhaps TRBD2 as D (6 bases). V was trimmed by 5 bases and J by 0 bases, leaving 8 bases between them. The CDR3 runs 14 residues. In germline, CDR1 is MNHEY, CDR2 SVGAGI. DNA of the CDR3: TGTGCCAGCAGTACGGGAGTCTCCTACAATGAGCAGTTCTTC. It is translated as CASSTGVSYNEQFF.

The rearrangement links TRBV9 to TRBJ1-1; 7 bases are shared with TRBD1. Germline lookup yields CDR1 SGDLS and CDR2 YYNGEE. Trimming cost V 2 bases and J 5 bases; bases outside gene matches: 21. CDR3 length: 19 residues. CDR3 loop: CASSVSPLTGIRLGTEAFF. CDR3 in DNA: TGTGCCAGCAGCGTTTCCCCTCTGACAGGGATAAGACTGGGTACTGAAGCTTTCTTT.

This sequence joins TRBV25-1 and TRBJ2-3; maybe TRBD2 (6 bases). Germline CDR1 and CDR2: MGHDK and SYGVNS. There are 15 residues in the CDR3. V was shortened by 3 bases and J by 1 base, with 11 bases between the two germline ends. CDR3 sequence: CASSEDGSGTDTQYF. The CDR3 DNA sequence: TGTGCCAGCAGTGAGGACGGGAGCGGCACAGATACGCAGTATTTT.

This clonotype was detected only a few times. The J gene is TRBJ2-5, the V gene TRBV25-1; TRBD2 matches at 7 bases. This CDR3 is built from 15 residues. Germline V gene data show CDR1 as MGHDK and CDR2 as SYGVNS. V lost 5 bases to trimming and J lost 3 bases; unmatched junction nucleotides: 9. The CDR3 is CASSRSGAPKETQYF. The CDR3 DNA sequence: TGTGCCAGCAGTCGGAGCGGGGCCCCCAAAGAGACCCAGTACTTC. The complete variable domain, with remaining parts taken from reference TRBV25-1 and TRBJ2-5, reads EADIYQTPRYLVIGTGKKITLECSQTMGHDKMYWYQQDPGMELHLIHYSYGVNSTEKGDLSSESTVSRIRTEHFPLTLESARPSHTSQYLCASSRSGAPKETQYFGPGTRLLVL.

This clonotype was picked up a small number of times. The V call is TRBV7-8, the J call TRBJ2-7, with 14 bases matching TRBD2. The V gene end was trimmed by 5 bases and the J gene end by 0 bases; junction bases not matched to a gene: 12. Germline assignment: CDR1 SGHVS and CDR2 FQNEAQ. This CDR3 has 19 amino acids. This CDR3 reads CASSPNRLAGGALSYEQYF. CDR3 DNA sequence: TGTGCCAGCAGCCCTAACCGACTAGCGGGAGGGGCCCTCTCCTACGAGCAGTACTTC.

The genes are TRBV6-1 and TRBJ2-1, with D possibly TRBD2 on 6 matching bases. The CDR3 consists of 15 residues. Germline lookup yields CDR1 MNHNS and CDR2 SASEGT. The ends were cut back, 6 bases at V and 0 bases at J, with 12 bases in the middle. As DNA, the CDR3 is TGTGCCAGCAGGGTAGCGGAACCCTCCTACAATGAGCAGTTCTTC. This codes for CASRVAEPSYNEQFF.

This clonotype was observed at least ten times. V is TRBV12-3 or TRBV12-4 and J is TRBJ2-7, with TRBD2 matching over 8 bases. V dropped 5 bases and J dropped 2; count of bases not matched to a gene: 2. The CDR3 totals 13 residues. CDR3 coding DNA: TGTGCCAGCAGTACTAGCGGCCCCTACGAGCAGTACTTC. Residues: CASSTSGPYEQYF.